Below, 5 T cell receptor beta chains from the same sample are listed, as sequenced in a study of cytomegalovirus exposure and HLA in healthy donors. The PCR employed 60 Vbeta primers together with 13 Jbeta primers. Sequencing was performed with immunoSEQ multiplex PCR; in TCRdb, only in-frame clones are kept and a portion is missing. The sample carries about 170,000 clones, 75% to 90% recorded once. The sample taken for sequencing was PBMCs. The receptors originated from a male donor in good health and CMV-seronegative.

The CDR3 DNA sequence: TGTGCCAGCAGCTTCGGACAGAACACTGAAGCTTTCTTT. Translating gives CASSFGQNTEAFF. The chain joins TRBV11-2 to TRBJ1-1; a weak D match, TRBD1 (5 bases). This CDR3 is 13 amino acids long. Per germline, CDR1 SGHAT and CDR2 FQNNGV. Between the trimmed V and J ends, which lost 3 bases and 1 base, there was a span of 6 bases.

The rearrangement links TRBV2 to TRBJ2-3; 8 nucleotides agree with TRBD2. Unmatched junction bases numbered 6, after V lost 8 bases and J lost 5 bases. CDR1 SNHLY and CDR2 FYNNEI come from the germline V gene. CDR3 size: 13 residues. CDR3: CASVNSGVDTQYF. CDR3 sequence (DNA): TGTGCCAGCGTCAATAGCGGGGTAGATACGCAGTATTTT.

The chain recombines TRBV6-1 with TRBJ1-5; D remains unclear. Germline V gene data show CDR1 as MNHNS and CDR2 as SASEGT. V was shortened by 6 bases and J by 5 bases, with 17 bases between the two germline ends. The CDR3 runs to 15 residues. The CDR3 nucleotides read TGTGCCAGCAGGGGGAGGACTCTGCGAGATCAGCCCCAGCATTTT. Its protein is CASRGRTLRDQPQHF.

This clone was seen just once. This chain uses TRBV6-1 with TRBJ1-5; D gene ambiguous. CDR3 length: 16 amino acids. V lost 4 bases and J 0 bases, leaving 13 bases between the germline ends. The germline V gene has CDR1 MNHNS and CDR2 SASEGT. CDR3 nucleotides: TGTGCCAGCAGTGGGGCCTCTGGGTATAGCAATCAGCCCCAGCATTTT. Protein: CASSGASGYSNQPQHF.

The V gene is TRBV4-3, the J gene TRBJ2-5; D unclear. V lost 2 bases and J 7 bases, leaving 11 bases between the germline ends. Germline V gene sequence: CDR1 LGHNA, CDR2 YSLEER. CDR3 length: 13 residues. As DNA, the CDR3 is TGCGCCAGCAGCCAAACAGCTCTCAGGACCCAGTACTTC. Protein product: CASSQTALRTQYF.